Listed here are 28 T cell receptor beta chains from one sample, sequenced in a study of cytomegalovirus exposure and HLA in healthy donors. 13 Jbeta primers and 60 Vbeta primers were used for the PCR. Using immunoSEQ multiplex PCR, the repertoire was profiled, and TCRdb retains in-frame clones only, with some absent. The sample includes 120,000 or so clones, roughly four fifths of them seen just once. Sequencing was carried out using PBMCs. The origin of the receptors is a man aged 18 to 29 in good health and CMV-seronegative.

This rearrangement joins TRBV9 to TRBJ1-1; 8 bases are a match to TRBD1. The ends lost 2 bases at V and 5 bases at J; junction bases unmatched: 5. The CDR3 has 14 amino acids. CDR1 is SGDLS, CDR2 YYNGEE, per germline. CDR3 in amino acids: CASSVEQGETEAFF. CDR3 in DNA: TGTGCCAGCAGCGTCGAACAGGGGGAAACTGAAGCTTTCTTT. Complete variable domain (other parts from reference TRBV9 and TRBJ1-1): DSGVTQTPKHLITATGQRVTLRCSPRSGDLSVYWYQQSLDQGLQFLIQYYNGEERAKGNILERFSAQQFPDLHSELNLSSLELGDSALYFCASSVEQGETEAFFGQGTRLTVV.

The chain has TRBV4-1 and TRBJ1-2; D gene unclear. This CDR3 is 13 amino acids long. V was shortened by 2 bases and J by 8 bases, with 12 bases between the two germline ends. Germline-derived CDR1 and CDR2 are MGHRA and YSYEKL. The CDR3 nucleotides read TGCGCCAGCAGCCAAAGGCAAGGAGGAGGCTACACCTTC. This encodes CASSQRQGGGYTF.

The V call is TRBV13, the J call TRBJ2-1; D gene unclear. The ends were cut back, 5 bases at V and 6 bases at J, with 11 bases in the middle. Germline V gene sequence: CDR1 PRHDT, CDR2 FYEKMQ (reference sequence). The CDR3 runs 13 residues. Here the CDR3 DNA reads TGTGCCAGCAGCCCAACTATGGCCAATGAGCAGTTCTTC. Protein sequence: CASSPTMANEQFF. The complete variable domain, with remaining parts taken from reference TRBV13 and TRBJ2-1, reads AAGVIQSPRHLIKEKRETATLKCYPIPRHDTVYWYQQGPGQDPQFLISFYEKMQSDKGSIPDRFSAQQFSDYHSELNMSSLELGDSALYFCASSPTMANEQFFGPGTRLTVL.

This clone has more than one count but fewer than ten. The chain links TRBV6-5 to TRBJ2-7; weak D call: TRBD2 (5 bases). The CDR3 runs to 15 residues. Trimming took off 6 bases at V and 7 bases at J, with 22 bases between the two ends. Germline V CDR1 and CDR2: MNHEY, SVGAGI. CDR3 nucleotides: TGTGCCAGCAGCCGAGGCAGCATCTCTTCGGGGGAGCAGTACTTC. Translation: CASSRGSISSGEQYF.

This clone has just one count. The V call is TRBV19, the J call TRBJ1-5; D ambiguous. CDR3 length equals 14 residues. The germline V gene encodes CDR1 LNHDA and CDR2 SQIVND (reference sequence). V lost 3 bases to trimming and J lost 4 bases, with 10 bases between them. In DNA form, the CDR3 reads TGTGCCAGTAGTATCCAGGCCCCGAATCAGCCCCAGCATTTT. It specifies CASSIQAPNQPQHF.

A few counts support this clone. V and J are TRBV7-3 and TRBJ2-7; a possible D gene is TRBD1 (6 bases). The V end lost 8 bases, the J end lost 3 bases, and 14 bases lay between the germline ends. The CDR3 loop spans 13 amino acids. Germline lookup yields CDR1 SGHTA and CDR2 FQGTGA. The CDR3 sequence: CASALGAHYEQYF. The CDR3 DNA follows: TGTGCCAGCGCGTTGGGGGCCCACTACGAGCAGTACTTC.

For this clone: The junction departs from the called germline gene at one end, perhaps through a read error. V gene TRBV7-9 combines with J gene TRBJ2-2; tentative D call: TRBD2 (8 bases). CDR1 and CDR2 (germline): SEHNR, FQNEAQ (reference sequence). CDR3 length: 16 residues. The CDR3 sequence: CSSSPGGGARTGGLFF. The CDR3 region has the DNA TGTTCCAGTAGCCCGGGAGGGGGCGCAAGGACCGGGGGGCTGTTTTTT.

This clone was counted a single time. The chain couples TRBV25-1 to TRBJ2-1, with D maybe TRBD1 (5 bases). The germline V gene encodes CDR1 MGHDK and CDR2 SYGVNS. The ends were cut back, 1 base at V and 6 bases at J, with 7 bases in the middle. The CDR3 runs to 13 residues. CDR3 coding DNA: TGTGCCAGCAGTGAATGGCAGGGCAATGAGCAGTTCTTC. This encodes CASSEWQGNEQFF.

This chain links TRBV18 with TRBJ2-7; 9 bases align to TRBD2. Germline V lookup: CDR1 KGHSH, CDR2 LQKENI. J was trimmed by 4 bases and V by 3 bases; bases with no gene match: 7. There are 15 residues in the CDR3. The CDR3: CASSPTSGRSYEQYF. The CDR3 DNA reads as TGTGCCAGCTCACCGACTAGCGGAAGATCTTACGAGCAGTACTTC.

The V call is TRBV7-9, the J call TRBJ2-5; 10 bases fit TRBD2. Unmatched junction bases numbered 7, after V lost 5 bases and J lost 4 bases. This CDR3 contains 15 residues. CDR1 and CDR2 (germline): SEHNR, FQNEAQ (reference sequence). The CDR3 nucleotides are TGTGCCAGCAGCCTACCACTAGCGGGGCCAGAGACCCAGTACTTC. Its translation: CASSLPLAGPETQYF. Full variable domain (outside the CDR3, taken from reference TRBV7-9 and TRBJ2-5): DTGVSQNPRHKITKRGQNVTFRCDPISEHNRLYWYRQTLGQGPEFLTYFQNEAQLEKSRLLSDRFSAERPKGSFSTLEIQRTEQGDSAMYLCASSLPLAGPETQYFGPGTRLLVL.

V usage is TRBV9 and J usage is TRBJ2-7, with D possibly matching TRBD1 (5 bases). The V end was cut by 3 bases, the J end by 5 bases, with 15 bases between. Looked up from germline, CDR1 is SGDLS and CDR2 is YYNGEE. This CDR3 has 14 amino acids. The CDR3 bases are TGTGCCAGCAGCGGACCGACACAGGACAACGAGCAGTACTTC. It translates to CASSGPTQDNEQYF.

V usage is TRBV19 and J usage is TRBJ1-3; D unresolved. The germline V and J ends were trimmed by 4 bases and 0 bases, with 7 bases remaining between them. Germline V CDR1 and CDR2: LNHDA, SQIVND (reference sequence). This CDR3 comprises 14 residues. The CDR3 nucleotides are TGTGCCAGTAGTAGGGCAGCCTCTGGAAACACCATATATTTT. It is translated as CASSRAASGNTIYF.

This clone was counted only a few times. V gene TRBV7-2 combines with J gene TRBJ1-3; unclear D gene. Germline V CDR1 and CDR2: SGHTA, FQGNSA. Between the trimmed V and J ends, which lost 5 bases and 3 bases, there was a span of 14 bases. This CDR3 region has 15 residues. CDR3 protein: CASSQDPSYGNTIYF. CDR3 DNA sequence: TGTGCCAGCAGCCAAGATCCGAGTTATGGAAACACCATATATTTT.

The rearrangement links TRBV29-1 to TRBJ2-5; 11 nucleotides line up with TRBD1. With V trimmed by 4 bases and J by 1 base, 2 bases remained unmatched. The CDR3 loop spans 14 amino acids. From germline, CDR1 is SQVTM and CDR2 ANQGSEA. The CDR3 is CSVVDRGLQETQYF. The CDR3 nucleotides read TGCAGCGTTGTGGACAGGGGGCTCCAAGAGACCCAGTACTTC.

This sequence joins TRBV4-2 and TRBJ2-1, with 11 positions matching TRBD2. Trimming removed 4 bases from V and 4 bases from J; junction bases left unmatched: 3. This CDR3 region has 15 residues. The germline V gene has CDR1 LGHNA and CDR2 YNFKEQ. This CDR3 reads CASSRGLADYNEQFF. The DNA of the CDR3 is TGTGCCAGCAGCCGGGGACTAGCGGATTACAATGAGCAGTTCTTC.

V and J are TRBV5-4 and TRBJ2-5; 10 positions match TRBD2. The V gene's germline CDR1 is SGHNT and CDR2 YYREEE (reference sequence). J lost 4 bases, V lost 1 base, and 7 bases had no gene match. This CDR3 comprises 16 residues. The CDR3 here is CASSLRVAGGGETQYF. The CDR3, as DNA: TGTGCCAGCAGCTTGAGAGTAGCGGGGGGTGGAGAGACCCAGTACTTC.

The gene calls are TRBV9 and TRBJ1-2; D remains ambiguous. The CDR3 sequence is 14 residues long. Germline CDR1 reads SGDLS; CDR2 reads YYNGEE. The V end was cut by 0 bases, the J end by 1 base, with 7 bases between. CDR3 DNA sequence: TGTGCCAGCAGCGTAGGGCAGGATAACTATGGCTACACCTTC. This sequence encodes CASSVGQDNYGYTF. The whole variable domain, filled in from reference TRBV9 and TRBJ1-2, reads DSGVTQTPKHLITATGQRVTLRCSPRSGDLSVYWYQQSLDQGLQFLIQYYNGEERAKGNILERFSAQQFPDLHSELNLSSLELGDSALYFCASSVGQDNYGYTFGSGTRLTVV.

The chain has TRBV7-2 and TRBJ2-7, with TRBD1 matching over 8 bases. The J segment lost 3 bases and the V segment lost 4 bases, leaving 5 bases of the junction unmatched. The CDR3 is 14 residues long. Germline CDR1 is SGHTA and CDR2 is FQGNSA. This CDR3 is CASSSDRASYEQYF. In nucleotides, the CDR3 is TGTGCCAGCAGCTCGGACAGGGCTAGCTACGAGCAGTACTTC.

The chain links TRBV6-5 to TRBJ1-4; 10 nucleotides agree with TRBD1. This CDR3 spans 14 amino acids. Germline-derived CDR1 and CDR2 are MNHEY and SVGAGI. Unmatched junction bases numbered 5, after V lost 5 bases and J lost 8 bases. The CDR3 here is CASSIDRGLEKLFF. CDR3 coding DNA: TGTGCCAGCAGTATAGACAGGGGGCTAGAAAAACTGTTTTTT.

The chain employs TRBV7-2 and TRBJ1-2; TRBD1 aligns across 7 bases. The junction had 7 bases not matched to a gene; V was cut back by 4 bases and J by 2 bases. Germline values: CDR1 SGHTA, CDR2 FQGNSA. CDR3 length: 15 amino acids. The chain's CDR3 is CASSSSGTENYGYTF. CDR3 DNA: TGTGCCAGCAGCTCATCCGGGACAGAGAACTATGGCTACACCTTC.

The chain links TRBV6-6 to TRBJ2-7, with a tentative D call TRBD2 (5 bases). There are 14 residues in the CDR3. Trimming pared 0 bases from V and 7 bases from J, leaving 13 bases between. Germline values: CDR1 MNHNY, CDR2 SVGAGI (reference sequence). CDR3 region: CASSYSSGSGEQYF. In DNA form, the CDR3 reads TGTGCCAGCAGTTACTCATCGGGATCTGGGGAGCAGTACTTC.

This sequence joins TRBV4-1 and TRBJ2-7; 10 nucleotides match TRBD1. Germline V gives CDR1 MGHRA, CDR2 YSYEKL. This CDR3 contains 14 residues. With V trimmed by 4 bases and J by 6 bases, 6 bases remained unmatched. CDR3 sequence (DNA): TGCGCCAGCAGCCCCGAAGGACAGGGGGGCGAGCAGTACTTC. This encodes CASSPEGQGGEQYF.

CDR3 sequence: CASSVIGGGTEAFF. The CDR3 bases are TGTGCCAGCAGCGTCATCGGGGGAGGCACTGAAGCTTTCTTT. The chain uses TRBV9 and TRBJ1-1, with D perhaps TRBD1 (5 bases). The V end was cut by 2 bases, the J end by 4 bases, with 12 bases between. CDR1 SGDLS and CDR2 YYNGEE come from the germline V gene. The CDR3 has 14 residues.

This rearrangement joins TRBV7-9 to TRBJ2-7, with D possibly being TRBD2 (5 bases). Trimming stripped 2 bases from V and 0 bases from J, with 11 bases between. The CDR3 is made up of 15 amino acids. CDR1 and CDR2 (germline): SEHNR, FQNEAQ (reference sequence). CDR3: CASSLTGGSSYEQYF. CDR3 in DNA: TGTGCCAGCAGCTTAACCGGCGGGTCCTCCTACGAGCAGTACTTC.

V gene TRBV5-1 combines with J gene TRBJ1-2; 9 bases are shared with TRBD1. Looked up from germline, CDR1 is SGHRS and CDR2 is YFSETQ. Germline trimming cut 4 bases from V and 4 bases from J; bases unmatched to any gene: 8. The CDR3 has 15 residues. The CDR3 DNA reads TGCGCCAGCAGCCTATCTGGGACAGGGTTCTATGGCTACACCTTC. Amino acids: CASSLSGTGFYGYTF.

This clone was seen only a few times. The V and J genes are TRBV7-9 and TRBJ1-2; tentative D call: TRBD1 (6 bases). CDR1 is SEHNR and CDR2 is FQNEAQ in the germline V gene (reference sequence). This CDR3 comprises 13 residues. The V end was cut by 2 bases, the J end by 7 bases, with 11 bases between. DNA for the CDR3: TGTGCCAGCAGCTTATCAGGGGCATCTGGCTACACCTTC. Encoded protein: CASSLSGASGYTF. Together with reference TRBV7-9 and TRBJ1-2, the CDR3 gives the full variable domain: DTGVSQNPRHKITKRGQNVTFRCDPISEHNRLYWYRQTLGQGPEFLTYFQNEAQLEKSRLLSDRFSAERPKGSFSTLEIQRTEQGDSAMYLCASSLSGASGYTFGSGTRLTVV.

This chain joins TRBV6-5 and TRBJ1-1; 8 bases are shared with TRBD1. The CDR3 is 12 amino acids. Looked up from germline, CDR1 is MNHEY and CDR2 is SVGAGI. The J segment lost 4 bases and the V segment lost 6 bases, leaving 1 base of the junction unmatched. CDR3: CASRDRGTEAFF. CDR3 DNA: TGTGCCAGCAGAGACAGGGGCACTGAAGCTTTCTTT.

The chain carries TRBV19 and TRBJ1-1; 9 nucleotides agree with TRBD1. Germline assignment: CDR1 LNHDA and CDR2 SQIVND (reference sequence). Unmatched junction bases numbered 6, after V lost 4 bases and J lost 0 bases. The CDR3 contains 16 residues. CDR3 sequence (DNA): TGTGCCAGTAGTACCGGGACAGGGAGGATGAACACTGAAGCTTTCTTT. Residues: CASSTGTGRMNTEAFF. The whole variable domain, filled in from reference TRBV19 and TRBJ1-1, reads DGGITQSPKYLFRKEGQNVTLSCEQNLNHDAMYWYRQDPGQGLRLIYYSQIVNDFQKGDIAEGYSVSREKKESFPLTVTSAQKNPTAFYLCASSTGTGRMNTEAFFGQGTRLTVV.